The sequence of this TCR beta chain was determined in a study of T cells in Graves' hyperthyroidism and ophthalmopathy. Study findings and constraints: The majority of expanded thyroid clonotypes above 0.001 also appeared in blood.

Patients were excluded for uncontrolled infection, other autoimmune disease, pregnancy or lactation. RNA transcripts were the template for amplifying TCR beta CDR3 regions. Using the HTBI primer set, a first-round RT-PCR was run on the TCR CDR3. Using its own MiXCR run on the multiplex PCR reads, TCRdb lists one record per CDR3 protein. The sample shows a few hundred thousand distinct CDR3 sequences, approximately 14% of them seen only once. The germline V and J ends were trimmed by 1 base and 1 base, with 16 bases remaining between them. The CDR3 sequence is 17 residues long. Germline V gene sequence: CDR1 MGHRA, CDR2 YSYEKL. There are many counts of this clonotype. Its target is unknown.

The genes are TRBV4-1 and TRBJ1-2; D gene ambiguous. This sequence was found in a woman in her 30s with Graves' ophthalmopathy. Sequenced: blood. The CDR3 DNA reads TGCGCCAGCAGCCAAGTACGGTACAGAGCCTTTAACTATGGCTACACCTTC. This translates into CASSQVRYRAFNYGYTF.